The sequence of this TCR beta chain was determined in a study of cytomegalovirus exposure and HLA in healthy donors. General observations from the study: Later analysis showed most CMV-associated TCR beta chains appearing HLA-restricted. Highly shared variants forming one cluster were likely a sequencing artifact. TCR beta chains associated with HLA were, in a later analysis, more clonally expanded than equally common others.

Notes on this clone: Its antigen is unknown.

The V end was cut by 0 bases, the J end by 6 bases, with 15 bases between. From germline, CDR1 is GTSNPN and CDR2 SVGIG (reference sequence). This CDR3 has 15 residues. Primers: 60 Vbeta forward and 13 Jbeta reverse. Original processing notes: A later analysis tallied 87 million or so unique TCR beta chains, approximately 10 million of them shared. Assay used: immunoSEQ multiplex PCR; TCRdb lists only in-frame clones, some missing. V and J calls plus clone size are reproduced from that table; the DNA served to infer D and trimming. The table shows about 83,000 clones, with roughly 79% occurring only once.

J is TRBJ1-5 and V is TRBV30; possible D gene TRBD1, 5 bases. The sequence came from a woman aged 30 to 39 in good health and CMV-seronegative. Sequencing input: PBMCs. The CDR3 protein is CAWSVGRGASQPQHF. Here the CDR3 DNA reads TGTGCCTGGAGTGTGGGAAGGGGCGCGAGTCAGCCCCAGCATTTT.